Listed below are T cell receptor beta chains from one sample, sequenced in a study of cytomegalovirus exposure and HLA in healthy donors. Profiled with immunoSEQ multiplex PCR; TCRdb holds only in-frame clones, not every one. The sample holds 250,000 or so clones, nearly 95% seen once. Sequencing used PBMCs. The receptor set was obtained from a girl aged 2 to 10 in good health and CMV-seronegative. Both conserved end residues are part of each CDR3. The order of the fields is V gene, D gene, clone size, J gene, CDR3 DNA, CDR3 protein. A D gene is named only where the DNA matches it firmly. Size is omitted from some rows. Given values are once, few, many or a class for expanded clones.

>TRBV4-1|TRBD2|-|TRBJ2-5
TGCGCCAGCAGCCAAGATGCGGGGGGGTCGGTCACCCAGTACTTC
CASSQDAGGSVTQYF
>TRBV30|-|-|TRBJ2-1
TGTGCCTGGAGAAGGGGGAGTGCAAATGAGCAGTTCTTC
CAWRRGSANEQFF
>TRBV13|TRBD2|-|TRBJ2-7
TGTGCCAGCGCGATCGGGAGGGCCTACGAGCAGTACTTC
CASAIGRAYEQYF
>TRBV5-8|TRBD2|-|TRBJ2-5
TGTGCCAGCAGCTCGGGACTAGCGGGCCAAGAGACCCAGTACTTC
CASSSGLAGQETQYF
>TRBV7-7|-|-|TRBJ2-1
TGTGCCGTAGGAGGGCACAATGAGCAGTTCTTC
CAVGGHNEQFF
>TRBV5-4|TRBD2|-|TRBJ2-1
TGTGCCAGCAGCTGGGGGGCGGGGGGATACAATGAGCAGTTCTTC
CASSWGAGGYNEQFF
>TRBV6-5|-|-|TRBJ1-1
TGTGCCAGCAGGCTACCGGGGGGGTTCACTGAAGCTTTCTTT
CASRLPGGFTEAFF
>TRBV11-1|-|-|TRBJ2-4
TGTGCCAGCAGCCACGCCGGGGTCAAAAACATTCAGTACTTC
CASSHAGVKNIQYF
>TRBV2|-|-|TRBJ2-3
TGTGCCCTCAGCGGTAGCGTAAGCACAGATACGCAGTATTTT
CALSGSVSTDTQYF
>TRBV7-9|TRBD1|-|TRBJ2-7
TGTGCCAGCTCACAACAGGGGGCTGTCTCCTACGAGCAGTACTTC
CASSQQGAVSYEQYF
>TRBV6-1|-|-|TRBJ1-5
TGTGCCAGCAGTGAAGGGCATTATCAGCCCCAGCATTTT
CASSEGHYQPQHF
>TRBV5-4|-|once|TRBJ1-6
TGTGCCAGCAGCCCTGCGGCGGGTAGTTGGTCACCCCTCCACTTT
CASSPAAGSWSPLHF
>TRBV27|TRBD1|-|TRBJ2-7
TGTGCCAGCAGGAATGGGGGGACAGGGCTGAACGAGCAGTACTTC
CASRNGGTGLNEQYF
>TRBV6-5|-|-|TRBJ1-1
TGTGCCAGCAGGTTAACAGGTTCGAGTGAAGCTTTCTTT
CASRLTGSSEAFF
>TRBV7-8|-|once|TRBJ1-3
TGTGCCAGCAGCCCCTCTCCAGCGTACTCTGGAAACACCATATATTTT
CASSPSPAYSGNTIYF
>TRBV5-5|-|-|TRBJ2-5
TGTGCCAGCAGCTCCTCTTGGACACACCAAGAGACCCAGTACTTC
CASSSSWTHQETQYF
>TRBV16|-|-|TRBJ2-2
TGTGCCAGCAGCCAAGGAGTCGCCGGGGAGCTGTTTTTT
CASSQGVAGELFF
>TRBV15|TRBD1|-|TRBJ1-3
TGTGCCACCAGCAGAGACAGGGGGATTGGAAACACCATATATTTT
CATSRDRGIGNTIYF
>TRBV30|-|-|TRBJ2-7
TGTGCCTGGAGTCCCTCCCCGGTCGGCGAGCAGTACTTC
CAWSPSPVGEQYF
>TRBV4-2|-|-|TRBJ1-5
TGTGCCAGCAGCCAAGCCGGTCAGGGTAGGGCAATTAGTGGCAATCAGCCCCAGCATTTT
CASSQAGQGRAISGNQPQHF
>TRBV6-1|TRBD1|-|TRBJ2-7
TGTGCCAGCAGCCGGACCGGGACAGGGCACTACGAGCAGTACTTC
CASSRTGTGHYEQYF
>TRBV19|TRBD2|-|TRBJ2-2
TGTGCCAGTAGTATAACTAGCGGGAGGGTGTCCGGGGAGCTGTTTTTT
CASSITSGRVSGELFF
>TRBV7-2|TRBD2|-|TRBJ2-5
TGTGCCAGCAGCTTCTCTAGCGGACAAGAGACCCAGTACTTC
CASSFSSGQETQYF
>TRBV30|-|few|TRBJ1-5
TGTGCCTGGGGGCTTAGCGCTGGTCAGCCCCAGCATTTT
CAWGLSAGQPQHF
>TRBV30|-|-|TRBJ1-1
TGTGCCTGCATGGGCTGGGGACACACGAACACTGAAGCTTTCTTT
CACMGWGHTNTEAFF
>TRBV28|-|few|TRBJ1-4
TGTGCCAGCGAACGCAGAGGGGGAAGGGATGAAAAACTGTTTTTT
CASERRGGRDEKLFF
>TRBV18|-|-|TRBJ2-1
TGTGCCAGCTCACCCCCTGGAGGGTATAGCTCCTACAATGAGCAGTTCTTC
CASSPPGGYSSYNEQFF
>TRBV2|TRBD2|-|TRBJ2-7
TGTGCCAGCACGGGGGGGGCGAGGTACGAGCAGTACTTC
CASTGGARYEQYF
>TRBV13|TRBD2|-|TRBJ2-7
TGTGCCAGCAGCCCACCGGGACTAGCGAGCTACGAGCAGTACTTC
CASSPPGLASYEQYF
>TRBV5-1|TRBD2|-|TRBJ2-3
TGCGCCAGCAGCTTGGAAGGACTAGCACCCGGGACGCAGTATTTT
CASSLEGLAPGTQYF
>TRBV7-2|TRBD1|-|TRBJ1-2
TGTGCCAGCAGCTTGGGACAGCTAATACTAAACTATGGCTACACCTTC
CASSLGQLILNYGYTF
>TRBV5-1|-|-|TRBJ2-1
TGCGCCAGCAGCTTATGGGCGGGGATCTCCTACAATGAGCAGTTCTTC
CASSLWAGISYNEQFF
>TRBV7-3|-|-|TRBJ2-7
TGTGCCAGCAGCTTAACGAGGGAGGTGACCTACGAGCAGTACTTC
CASSLTREVTYEQYF
>TRBV7-7|-|-|TRBJ2-7
TGTGCTAGCAGCTTAGAGGAGGGGGGGCGATACGAGCAGTACTTC
CASSLEEGGRYEQYF
>TRBV18|-|-|TRBJ1-1
TGTGCCTCACTTACGGGGGTGGGCACTGAAGCTTTCTTT
CASLTGVGTEAFF
>TRBV5-8|-|few|TRBJ2-1
TGTGCCAGCAGCTCATCTGGGGGGGCGTGGAATGAGCAGTTCTTC
CASSSSGGAWNEQFF
>TRBV29-1|-|-|TRBJ1-1
TGCAGCGTCGTATTAACGGGGACTGAAGCTTTCTTT
CSVVLTGTEAFF
>TRBV23-1|-|-|TRBJ2-1
TGCGCCAGCAGTCCAACAGGTTACCGATATTTGTCCTACAATGAGCAGTTCTTC
CASSPTGYRYLSYNEQFF
>TRBV28|-|-|TRBJ1-1
TGTGCCAGCAACAGGGCGAACACTGAAGCTTTCTTT
CASNRANTEAFF
>TRBV7-2|-|-|TRBJ1-5
TGTGCCAGCAGCCCGGAGGGGATACAGCCCCAGCATTTT
CASSPEGIQPQHF
>TRBV4-1|-|-|TRBJ1-6
TGCGCCAGCAGCCAAGATGTCGGACACCGCAATTCACCCCTCCACTTT
CASSQDVGHRNSPLHF
>TRBV6-6|-|-|TRBJ2-7
TGTGCCAGCAGTTACTCATACTCCTACGAGCAGTACTTC
CASSYSYSYEQYF